These T cell receptor beta chains were read from a single sample in a study of technical replicates of blood from a few donors. The assay was immunoSEQ multiplex PCR, and TCRdb's table has in-frame clones only and misses some. The sample comprises about 76,000 clones, almost 98% of which are singletons, and approximately 0.2% rests with the top ten. The sample taken for sequencing was T cells isolated from PBMCs. The receptors here all came from a human donor in good health. Both conserved end residues are part of each CDR3. The order of the fields is V gene, J gene, D gene, CDR3 protein, CDR3 DNA. The D gene is left open where the match is weak.

>TRBV5-4|TRBJ2-3|NA
CASSLKQGTDTQYF
TGTGCCAGCAGCTTGAAGCAGGGCACAGATACGCAGTATTTT
>TRBV6-5|TRBJ2-7|NA
CASSPSYGGITMQYF
TGTGCCAGCAGCCCCAGTTACGGGGGTATTACTATGCAGTACTTC
>TRBV12-5|TRBJ1-2|NA
CASGLVLPSPGHNYGYTF
TGTGCTAGTGGTTTGGTACTCCCCTCGCCGGGACATAACTATGGCTACACCTTC
>TRBV13|TRBJ2-2|NA
CASSLRGTNTGELFF
TGTGCCAGCAGCTTAAGAGGGACTAACACCGGGGAGCTGTTTTTT
>TRBV5-1|TRBJ1-5|NA
CASSLLGGSNQPQHF
TGCGCCAGCAGCTTGCTCGGGGGGAGCAATCAGCCCCAGCATTTT
>TRBV19|TRBJ2-1|NA
CASSVHRVLYNEQFF
TGTGCCAGTAGTGTTCACAGGGTCCTTTACAATGAGCAGTTCTTC
>TRBV7-2|TRBJ2-2|TRBD2
CASSARTSYTGELFF
TGTGCCAGCAGCGCACGGACTAGTTACACCGGGGAGCTGTTTTTT
>TRBV6-4|TRBJ2-1|NA
CASSSGSYNEQFF
TGTGCCAGCAGTAGCGGGTCCTACAATGAGCAGTTCTTC
>TRBV4-1|TRBJ1-4|NA
CASSQFVGPNEKLFF
TGCGCCAGCAGCCAATTTGTGGGGCCCAATGAAAAACTGTTTTTT
>TRBV12-5|TRBJ1-5|NA
CASGYSGEDQPQHF
TGTGCTAGTGGTTATTCGGGAGAAGACCAGCCCCAGCATTTT